What follows are 10 T cell receptor beta chains derived from one specimen sequenced in a study of identical twins listed by TCRdb under 2016. Libraries were prepared through 5' RACE. The sequencing machine was an Illumina HiSeq 2000. The public sequencing data were trimmed at Q25 with fastp and processed into clonotypes with MiXCR by TCRdb, which kept only in-frame beta chains. Every CDR3 protein is listed once, alongside the most common genes and DNA of its rows. The sample has some 1,600,000 distinct CDR3 sequences on record, 32% of them singletons. The top ten clonotypes cover 0.25% to 0.3% of the sample. Sequenced: cord blood. Receptor source: a newborn girl in good health.

This clonotype was recorded a few times. In DNA, the CDR3 is TGTGCCAGCAGCCTTAGAAGGACAGGCGGAAACTATGGCTACACCTTC. The encoded protein is CASSLRRTGGNYGYTF. This chain connects TRBV27 to TRBJ1-2, with 7 bases matching TRBD1. This CDR3 region has 16 residues. The germline gives CDR1 MNHEY, CDR2 SMNVEV (reference sequence). Trimming cost V 6 bases and J 2 bases; bases outside gene matches: 12.

The gene calls are TRBV19 and TRBJ2-5; D is undetermined. This CDR3 is 14 amino acids long. Trimming pared 3 bases from V and 1 base from J, leaving 9 bases between. Germline CDR1 LNHDA, CDR2 SQIVND (reference sequence). Here the CDR3 DNA reads TGTGCCAGTAGTATTCACCAGTCCCAAGAGACCCAGTACTTC. Translation: CASSIHQSQETQYF.

This clonotype was counted between two and nine times. V usage is TRBV20-1 and J usage is TRBJ2-5; TRBD2 agrees at 11 bases. J lost 11 bases, V lost 6 bases, and 14 bases had no gene match. This CDR3 contains 14 residues. Per germline, CDR1 DFQATT and CDR2 SNEGSKA (reference sequence). The CDR3 DNA follows: TGCAGTGCCCAGGGACTAGCGGTTTGGAATGAGCAGTACTTC. It translates to CSAQGLAVWNEQYF.

This chain uses TRBV24-1 with TRBJ1-5, with 7 positions matching TRBD1. The V segment lost 4 bases and the J segment 4 bases; nucleotides outside the gene matches: 6. The CDR3 covers 15 residues. The germline V gene encodes CDR1 KGHDR and CDR2 SFDVKD. The CDR3 coding sequence is TGTGCCACCAGTGACCCTGGGACAGCAAATCAGCCCCAGCATTTT. This codes for CATSDPGTANQPQHF.

The rearrangement links TRBV29-1 to TRBJ1-1; 10 bases align to TRBD1. Losses at the gene ends were 0 bases for V and 1 base for J; bases not matched to a gene: 2. The CDR3 loop spans 15 amino acids. The germline gives CDR1 SQVTM, CDR2 ANQGSEA. As DNA, the CDR3 is TGCAGCGTTGAAGATGGGACAGGGGCGAACACTGAAGCTTTCTTT. It specifies CSVEDGTGANTEAFF.

With regard to this clonotype: Sequence at one end of the junction differs from germline and may be a read error. This chain uses TRBV7-9 with TRBJ2-3; 7 bases line up with TRBD2. From germline, CDR1 is SEHNR and CDR2 FQNEAQ (reference sequence). This CDR3 is built from 17 residues. Here the CDR3 reads CAGSLRVGGGFLNTQYF. The CDR3, as DNA: TGTGCCGGCAGCTTAAGAGTAGGCGGGGGTTTCCTTAATACGCAGTATTTT.

The chain is built from TRBV6-1 and TRBJ2-5; D possibly matches TRBD1 or TRBD2 (5 bases each). CDR3 length: 15 amino acids. Between the trimmed V and J ends, which lost 10 bases and 0 bases, there was a span of 18 bases. Looked up from germline, CDR1 is MNHNS and CDR2 is SASEGT. DNA of the CDR3: TGTGCCATTACTACCCGAGGGACCTACCAAGAGACCCAGTACTTC. Translating gives CAITTRGTYQETQYF.

CDR3 amino acids: CASSQVWTAATNSYEQYF. CDR3 nucleotide sequence: TGTGCCAGCAGCCAAGTATGGACGGCAGCAACTAACTCCTACGAGCAGTACTTC. This rearrangement joins TRBV3-1 to TRBJ2-7; D gene uncertain. The germline V gene has CDR1 LGHDT and CDR2 YNNKEL (reference sequence). The V end lost 1 base, the J end lost 0 bases, and 19 bases lay between the germline ends. This CDR3 spans 18 amino acids.

V and J are TRBV15 and TRBJ1-1, with D possibly matching TRBD1 (5 bases). V shed 2 bases and J shed 2 bases, with 12 bases lying between them. From germline, CDR1 is LNHNV and CDR2 YYDKDF (reference sequence). The CDR3 contains 15 residues. The CDR3 coding sequence is TGTGCCACCAGCAGAAGCCGGGGGGGAAACACTGAAGCTTTCTTT. Protein product: CATSRSRGGNTEAFF.

DNA of the CDR3: TGTGCCAGCGGGTTGGGTCAGGGGAGCAATCAGCCCCAGCATTTT. It translates to CASGLGQGSNQPQHF. This chain connects TRBV6-2 or TRBV6-3 to TRBJ1-5, with a tentative D call TRBD1 (6 bases). The V end lost 8 bases, the J end lost 1 base, and 15 bases lay between the germline ends. Germline CDR1 and CDR2: MNHEY and SVGEGT. The CDR3 has 15 amino acids.